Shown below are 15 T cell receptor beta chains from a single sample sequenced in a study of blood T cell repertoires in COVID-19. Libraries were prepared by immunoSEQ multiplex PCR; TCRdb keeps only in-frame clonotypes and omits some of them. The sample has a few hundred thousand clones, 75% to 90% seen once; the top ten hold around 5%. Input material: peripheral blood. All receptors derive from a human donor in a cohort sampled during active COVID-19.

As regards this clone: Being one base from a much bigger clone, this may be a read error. The CDR3 coding sequence is TGTGCCAGCAGCTTGTACTCCGAGCAGTACTTC. Translation gives CASSLYSEQYF. The rearrangement uses TRBV5-4 and TRBJ2-7; D not certain. The CDR3 covers 11 residues. V was pared by 1 base and J by 6 bases, with 5 bases between. The germline gives CDR1 SGHNT, CDR2 YYREEE (reference sequence).

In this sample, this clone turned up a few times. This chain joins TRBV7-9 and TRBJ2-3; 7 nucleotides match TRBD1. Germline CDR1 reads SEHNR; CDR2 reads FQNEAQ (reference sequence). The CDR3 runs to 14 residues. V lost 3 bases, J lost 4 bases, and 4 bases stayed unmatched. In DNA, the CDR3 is TGTGCCAGCAGCTTCCACAGGGGCTCAGATACGCAGTATTTT. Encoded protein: CASSFHRGSDTQYF. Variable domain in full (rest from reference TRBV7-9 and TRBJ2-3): DTGVSQNPRHKITKRGQNVTFRCDPISEHNRLYWYRQTLGQGPEFLTYFQNEAQLEKSRLLSDRFSAERPKGSFSTLEIQRTEQGDSAMYLCASSFHRGSDTQYFGPGTRLTVL.

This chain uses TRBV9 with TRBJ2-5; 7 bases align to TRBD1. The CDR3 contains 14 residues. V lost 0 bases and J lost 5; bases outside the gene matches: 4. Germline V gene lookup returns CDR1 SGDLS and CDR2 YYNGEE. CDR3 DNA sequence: TGTGCCAGCAGCGTAGCCCCCAGGGGGGAGACCCAGTACTTC. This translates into CASSVAPRGETQYF.

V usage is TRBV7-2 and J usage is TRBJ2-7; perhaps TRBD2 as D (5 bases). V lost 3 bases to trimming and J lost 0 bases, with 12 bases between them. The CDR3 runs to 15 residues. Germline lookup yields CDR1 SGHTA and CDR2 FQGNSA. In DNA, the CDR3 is TGTGCCAGCAGCTTCTCGGCGGGCGTCTCCTACGAGCAGTACTTC. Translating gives CASSFSAGVSYEQYF.

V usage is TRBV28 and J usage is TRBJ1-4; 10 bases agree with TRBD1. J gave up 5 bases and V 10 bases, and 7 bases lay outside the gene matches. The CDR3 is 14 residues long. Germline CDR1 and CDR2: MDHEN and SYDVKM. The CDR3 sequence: CATIDRGQNEKLFF. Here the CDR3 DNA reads TGTGCCACCATCGACAGGGGGCAGAATGAAAAACTGTTTTTT. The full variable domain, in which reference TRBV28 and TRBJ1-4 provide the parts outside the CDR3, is DVKVTQSSRYLVKRTGEKVFLECVQDMDHENMFWYRQDPGLGLRLIYFSYDVKMKEKGDIPEGYSVSREKKERFSLILESASTNQTSMYLCATIDRGQNEKLFFGSGTQLSVL.

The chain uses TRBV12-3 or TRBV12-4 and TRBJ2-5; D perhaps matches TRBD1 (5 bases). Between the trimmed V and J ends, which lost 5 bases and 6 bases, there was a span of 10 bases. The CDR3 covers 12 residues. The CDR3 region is CASSRQFKTQYF. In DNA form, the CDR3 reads TGTGCCAGCAGTAGACAGTTCAAGACCCAGTACTTC.

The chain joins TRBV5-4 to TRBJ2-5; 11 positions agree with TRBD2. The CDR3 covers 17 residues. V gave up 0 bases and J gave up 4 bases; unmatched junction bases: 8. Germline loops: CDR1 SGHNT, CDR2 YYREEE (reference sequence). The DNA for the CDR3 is TGTGCCAGCAGCTTGGGACTAGCGGGATCCCCCGTAGAGACCCAGTACTTC. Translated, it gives CASSLGLAGSPVETQYF.

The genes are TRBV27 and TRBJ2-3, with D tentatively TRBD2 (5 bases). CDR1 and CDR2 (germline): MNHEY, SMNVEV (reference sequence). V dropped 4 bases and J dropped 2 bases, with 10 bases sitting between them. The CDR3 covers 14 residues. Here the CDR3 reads CASSSRAPTDTQYF. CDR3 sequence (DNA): TGTGCCAGCAGTTCGAGGGCGCCCACAGATACGCAGTATTTT.

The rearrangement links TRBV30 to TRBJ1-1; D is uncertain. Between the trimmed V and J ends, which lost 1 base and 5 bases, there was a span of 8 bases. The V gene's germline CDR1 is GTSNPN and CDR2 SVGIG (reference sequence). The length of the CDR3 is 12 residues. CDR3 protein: CAWSGTGTEAFF. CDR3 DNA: TGTGCCTGGAGTGGGACTGGGACTGAAGCTTTCTTT.

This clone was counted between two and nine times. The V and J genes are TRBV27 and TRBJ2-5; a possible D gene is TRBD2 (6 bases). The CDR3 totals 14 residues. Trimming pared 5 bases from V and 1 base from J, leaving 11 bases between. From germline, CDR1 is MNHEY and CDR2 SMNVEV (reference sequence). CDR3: CASSPGGVQETQYF. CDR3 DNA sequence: TGTGCCAGCAGTCCCGGAGGGGTCCAAGAGACCCAGTACTTC.

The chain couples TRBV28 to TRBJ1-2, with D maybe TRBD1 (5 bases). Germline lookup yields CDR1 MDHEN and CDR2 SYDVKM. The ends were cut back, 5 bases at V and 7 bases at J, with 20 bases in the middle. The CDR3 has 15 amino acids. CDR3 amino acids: CASSLRGTSKSGYTF. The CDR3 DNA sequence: TGTGCCAGCAGTCTACGCGGGACGTCAAAAAGTGGCTACACCTTC.

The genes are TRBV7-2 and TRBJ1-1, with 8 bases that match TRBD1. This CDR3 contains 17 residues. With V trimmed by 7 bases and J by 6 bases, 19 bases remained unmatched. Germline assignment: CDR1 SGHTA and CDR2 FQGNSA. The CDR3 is CASTPRPRGRLMAEAFF. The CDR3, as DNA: TGTGCCAGCACCCCCCGGCCCAGGGGGCGTTTGATGGCTGAAGCTTTCTTT.

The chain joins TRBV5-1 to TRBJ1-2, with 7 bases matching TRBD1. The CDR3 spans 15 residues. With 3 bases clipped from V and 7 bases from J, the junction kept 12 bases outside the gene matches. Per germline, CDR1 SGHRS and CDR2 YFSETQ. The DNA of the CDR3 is TGCGCCAGCAGCTCCACAGGGGCGGGAGGCTCTGGCTACACCTTC. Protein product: CASSSTGAGGSGYTF.

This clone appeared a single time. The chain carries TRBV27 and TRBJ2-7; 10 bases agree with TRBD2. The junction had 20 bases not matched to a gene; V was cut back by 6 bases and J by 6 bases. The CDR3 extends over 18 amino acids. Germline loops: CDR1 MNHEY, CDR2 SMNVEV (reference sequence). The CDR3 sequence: CASSSRGVSGRSDREQYF. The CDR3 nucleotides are TGTGCCAGCAGCTCCCGGGGGGTTAGCGGGAGGAGTGATCGCGAGCAGTACTTC.

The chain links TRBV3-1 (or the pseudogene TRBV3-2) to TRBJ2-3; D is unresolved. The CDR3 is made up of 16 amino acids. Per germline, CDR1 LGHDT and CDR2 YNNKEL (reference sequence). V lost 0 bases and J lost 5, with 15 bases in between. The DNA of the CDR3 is TGTGCCAGCAGCCAAGAGCTTTTCTCAGTTAAAGATACGCAGTATTTT. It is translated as CASSQELFSVKDTQYF.